A single T cell receptor beta chain is shown here with its context. The record originates from a study of blood T cell repertoires in COVID-19. V lost 2 bases to trimming and J lost 3 bases, with 11 bases between them. From germline, CDR1 is LNHDA and CDR2 SQIVND (reference sequence). There are 15 residues in the CDR3. Assay used: immunoSEQ multiplex PCR; TCRdb lists only in-frame clones, some missing. The repertoire holds some 200,000 clones, with about nine tenths as singletons. The sequencing sample was made of PBMCs or T cells enriched from blood (not recorded which). The sequence was collected from a woman between 50 and 59 years old in a cohort exposed to, infected with or recovered from COVID-19 (not recorded which). V and J are TRBV19 and TRBJ1-5; D ambiguous. CDR3 loop: CASSIWRSNNQPQHF. The CDR3 DNA sequence: TGTGCCAGTAGTATATGGCGGTCCAACAATCAGCCCCAGCATTTT. Drawing the rest from reference TRBV19 and TRBJ1-5, the complete variable domain is DGGITQSPKYLFRKEGQNVTLSCEQNLNHDAMYWYRQDPGQGLRLIYYSQIVNDFQKGDIAEGYSVSREKKESFPLTVTSAQKNPTAFYLCASSIWRSNNQPQHFGDGTRLSIL.